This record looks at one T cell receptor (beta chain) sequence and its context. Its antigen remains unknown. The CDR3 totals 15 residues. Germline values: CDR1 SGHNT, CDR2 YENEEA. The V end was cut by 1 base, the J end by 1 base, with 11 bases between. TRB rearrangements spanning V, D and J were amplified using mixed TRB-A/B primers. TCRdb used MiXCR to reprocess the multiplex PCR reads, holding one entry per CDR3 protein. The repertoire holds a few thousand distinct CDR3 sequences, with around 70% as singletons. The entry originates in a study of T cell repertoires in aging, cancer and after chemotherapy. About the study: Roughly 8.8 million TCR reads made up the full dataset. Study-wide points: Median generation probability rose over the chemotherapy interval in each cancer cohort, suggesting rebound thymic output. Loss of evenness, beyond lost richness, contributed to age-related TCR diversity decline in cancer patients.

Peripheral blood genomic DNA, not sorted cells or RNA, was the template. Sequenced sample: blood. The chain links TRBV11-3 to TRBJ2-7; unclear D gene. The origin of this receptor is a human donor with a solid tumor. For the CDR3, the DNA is TGTGCCAGCAGCTTAGTCCGACGGTCATCCTACGAGCAGTACTTC. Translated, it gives CASSLVRRSSYEQYF.